These T cell receptor beta chains were read from a single sample in a study of PD-1 blockade in classical Hodgkin lymphoma. Sequencing used immunoSEQ multiplex PCR; TCRdb keeps in-frame clones, though not all of them. The sample has over 3,500 clones; 80% are singletons. Sequencing used peripheral blood mononuclear cells (PBMCs), obtained at baseline. The receptors were gathered from a human donor with classical Hodgkin lymphoma. The CDR3 runs from the conserved cysteine through the conserved F or W. A D gene is named only where the DNA matches it firmly. Size values are once, few and many counts, or a class for expanded clones, and some rows have none.

D	length	V	J	size	DNA	CDR3
-	12	TRBV2	TRBJ2-7	-	TGTGCCAGCAGTGATGAGCGTTACGAGCAGTACTTC	CASSDERYEQYF
-	15	TRBV7-2	TRBJ1-5	-	TGTGCCAGCAGCTTAGGTTCCAGGTTAAATCAGCCCCAGCATTTT	CASSLGSRLNQPQHF
-	14	TRBV27	TRBJ1-2	-	TGTGCCAGCAAAGGGGGGCCGGGTAGCTATGGCTACACCTTC	CASKGGPGSYGYTF
TRBD1	14	TRBV4-2	TRBJ1-1	-	TGTGCCAGCAGCTCCCAGGGGGTAAACACTGAAGCTTTCTTT	CASSSQGVNTEAFF
-	10	TRBV23-1	TRBJ1-5	few	TGCGCCAGCAGTCATCAGCCCCAGCATTTT	CASSHQPQHF
-	12	TRBV29-1	TRBJ2-2	few	TGCAGCGCAGCTAGGAACACCGGGGAGCTGTTTTTT	CSAARNTGELFF
-	17	TRBV28	TRBJ1-3	-	TGTGCCAGCAGTTTGGGGGGGGGCTTCACGGTGGGAAACACCATATATTTT	CASSLGGGFTVGNTIYF
-	12	TRBV6-5	TRBJ2-7	-	TGTGCCAGCAGGGGGCGCGGGTACGAGCAGTACTTC	CASRGRGYEQYF
-	12	TRBV4-2	TRBJ2-3	-	TGTGCCAGCAGCCCATGGGGAGATACGCAGTATTTT	CASSPWGDTQYF
TRBD1	17	TRBV28	TRBJ1-5	-	TGTGCCAGCAGTTTATCCCGTGGGACAGAGATCAATCAGCCCCAGCATTTT	CASSLSRGTEINQPQHF
TRBD1	15	TRBV18	TRBJ2-5	-	TGTGCCAGCTCACCACCGACAGGGTATTCAGAGACCCAGTACTTC	CASSPPTGYSETQYF
-	14	TRBV5-1	TRBJ1-2	-	TGCGCCAGCAAGCTTGAGATACAGGGCTATGGCTACACCTTC	CASKLEIQGYGYTF
TRBD1	15	TRBV6-5	TRBJ2-7	-	TGTGCCAGCAGTCCACAGGGGTCGGGGTCCTACGAGCAGTACTTC	CASSPQGSGSYEQYF
TRBD1	14	TRBV28	TRBJ1-4	-	TGTGCCAGCAGTCTCCAGGGGGCTGGCGAAAAACTGTTTTTT	CASSLQGAGEKLFF
-	16	TRBV15	TRBJ1-3	-	TGTGCCACCAGCAGAGAGCGGTGGGTCTCTGGAAACACCATATATTTT	CATSRERWVSGNTIYF
TRBD1	14	TRBV7-7	TRBJ2-5	few	TGTGCTAGCAGCTCTGACAGGGACAAGGAGACCCAGTACTTC	CASSSDRDKETQYF
TRBD1	14	TRBV28	TRBJ2-7	-	TGTGCCAGCAGTTTGGGTAGGGGGCTATCCGAGCAGTACTTC	CASSLGRGLSEQYF
TRBD1	18	TRBV7-6	TRBJ2-7	medium-sized	TGTGCCAGCAGCTTAGTTTCCCCCCCGGACAGGGGATACCACGAGCAGTACTTC	CASSLVSPPDRGYHEQYF
-	13	TRBV5-4	TRBJ1-3	-	TGTGCCAGCAGCGACATGATCGGAAACACCATATATTTT	CASSDMIGNTIYF
TRBD1	14	TRBV28	TRBJ1-1	-	TGTGCCAGCAGTTTACTGGGACAGGGAATTGAAGCTTTCTTT	CASSLLGQGIEAFF
-	11	TRBV2	TRBJ2-1	-	TGTGCCAGCGGCAGATACAATGAGCAGTTCTTC	CASGRYNEQFF
TRBD1	16	TRBV11-2	TRBJ1-1	-	TGTGCCAGCAGCTTAGGGGTAGGGGGCTCTTCATCTGAAGCTTTCTTT	CASSLGVGGSSSEAFF
TRBD2	15	TRBV6-6	TRBJ2-3	-	TGTGCCAGCAGGGGGACTAGGGGGGGCACAGATACGCAGTATTTT	CASRGTRGGTDTQYF
-	12	TRBV7-2	TRBJ2-7	-	TGTGCCAGCAGCCAGCAGACCTACGAGCAGTACTTC	CASSQQTYEQYF
-	15	TRBV6-1	TRBJ1-3	-	TGTGCCAGCAGTTGGGACCCAAGGGTAGGAAACACCATATATTTT	CASSWDPRVGNTIYF
-	15	TRBV9	TRBJ1-4	-	TGTGCCAGCAGCGTAGGTCCCAGGGATAATGAAAAACTGTTTTTT	CASSVGPRDNEKLFF
-	14	TRBV6-5	TRBJ1-1	-	TGTGCCAGCAGTTACGGCCAGGGTAGCACTGAAGCTTTCTTT	CASSYGQGSTEAFF
-	16	TRBV28	TRBJ2-6	-	TGTGCCAGCAGCCGGTCGTGGGGGTCTGGGGCCAACGTCCTGACTTTC	CASSRSWGSGANVLTF
TRBD2	14	TRBV9	TRBJ2-7	-	TGTGCCAGCAGCGTCGGGACTAGGGCCTACGAGCAGTACTTC	CASSVGTRAYEQYF
TRBD2	17	TRBV4-3	TRBJ2-2	-	TGCGCCAGCAGCCAAGATGTGGGACTAGCCGTCACCGGGGAGCTGTTTTTT	CASSQDVGLAVTGELFF
-	14	TRBV18	TRBJ1-2	-	TGTGCCAGCTCACCCGTCAGGGGCGACTATGGCTACACCTTC	CASSPVRGDYGYTF
TRBD1	14	TRBV6-1	TRBJ1-1	-	TGTGCCAGCAGCACACAGGGGACCGCGATGAAAGCTTTCTTT	CASSTQGTAMKAFF
-	12	TRBV2	TRBJ1-1	once	TGTGCCAGCAGGGCGGGGAACACTGAAGCTTTCTTT	CASRAGNTEAFF
-	11	TRBV28	TRBJ2-1	once	TGTGCCAGCCTTAAGGGAGTCAAGCCGTTCTTC	CASLKGVKPFF
TRBD1	17	TRBV13	TRBJ2-1	-	TGTGCCAGCAGCCCCAAACAGGGGGTGCGGTCCTACAATGAGCAGTTCTTC	CASSPKQGVRSYNEQFF
-	13	TRBV15	TRBJ2-7	-	TGTGCCACCAGCAGAGACGGGGACCACGAGCAGTACTTC	CATSRDGDHEQYF
-	18	TRBV5-4	TRBJ2-3	-	TGTGCCAGCAGCCTAGGAGACACCGGGAGAACAGATGGGGATACGCAGTATTTT	CASSLGDTGRTDGDTQYF
-	15	TRBV27	TRBJ2-3	-	TGTGCCAGCAGTTTCCGGCCGGCCAGCACAGATACGCAGTATTTT	CASSFRPASTDTQYF
TRBD2	17	TRBV23-1	TRBJ2-5	-	TGCGCCAGCAGTCAATCGAGTGGGACTAGCGGGAGGCAGACCCAGTACTTC	CASSQSSGTSGRQTQYF
TRBD2	20	TRBV28	TRBJ2-1	medium-sized	TGTGCCAGCAAGCCCCCTGAGAGACTAGCGGGAGACCGCTCCTACAATGAGCAGTTCTTC	CASKPPERLAGDRSYNEQFF
TRBD1	15	TRBV5-5	TRBJ2-7	-	TGTGCCAGCAGCCAACCGGGACAGGGAACCTACGAGCAGTACTTC	CASSQPGQGTYEQYF